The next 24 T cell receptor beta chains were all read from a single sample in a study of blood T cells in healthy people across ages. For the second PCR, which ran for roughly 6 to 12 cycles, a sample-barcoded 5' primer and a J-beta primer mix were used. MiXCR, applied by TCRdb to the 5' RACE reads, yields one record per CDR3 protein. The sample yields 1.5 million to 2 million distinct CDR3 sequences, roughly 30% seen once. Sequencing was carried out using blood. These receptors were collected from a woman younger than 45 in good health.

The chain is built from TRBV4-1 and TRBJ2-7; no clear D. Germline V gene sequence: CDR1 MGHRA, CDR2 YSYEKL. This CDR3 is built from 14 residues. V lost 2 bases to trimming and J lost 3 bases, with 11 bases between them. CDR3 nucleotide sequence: TGCGCCAGCAGCCAAACGGTGTTAATCTACGAGCAGTACTTC. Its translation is CASSQTVLIYEQYF.

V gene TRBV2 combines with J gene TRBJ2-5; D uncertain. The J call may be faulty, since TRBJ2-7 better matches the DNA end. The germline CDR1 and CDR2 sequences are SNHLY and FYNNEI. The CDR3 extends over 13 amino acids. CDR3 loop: CATDSDGANEQYF. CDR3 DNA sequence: TGTGCCACGGATTCGGACGGAGCCAACGAGCAGTACTTC.

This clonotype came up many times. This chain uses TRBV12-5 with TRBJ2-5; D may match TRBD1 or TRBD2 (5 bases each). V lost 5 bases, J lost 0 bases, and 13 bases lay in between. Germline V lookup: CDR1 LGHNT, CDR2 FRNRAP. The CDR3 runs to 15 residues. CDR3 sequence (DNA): TGTGCTAGTGGTGTAGGGTCGGGGCACCAAGAGACCCAGTACTTC. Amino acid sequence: CASGVGSGHQETQYF.

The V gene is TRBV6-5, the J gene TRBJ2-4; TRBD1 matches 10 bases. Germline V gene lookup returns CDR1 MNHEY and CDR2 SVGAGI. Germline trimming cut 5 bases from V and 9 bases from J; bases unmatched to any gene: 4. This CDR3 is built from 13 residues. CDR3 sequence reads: CASSRQGAGIQYF. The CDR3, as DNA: TGTGCCAGCAGTCGACAGGGGGCGGGCATTCAGTACTTC.

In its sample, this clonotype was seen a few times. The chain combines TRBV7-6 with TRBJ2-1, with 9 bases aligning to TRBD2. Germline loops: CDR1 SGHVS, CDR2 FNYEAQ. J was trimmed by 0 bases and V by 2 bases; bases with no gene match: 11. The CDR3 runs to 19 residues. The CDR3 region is CASSLRSLAGRGSYNEQFF. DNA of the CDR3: TGTGCCAGCAGCTTAAGAAGTCTAGCGGGAAGGGGCTCCTACAATGAGCAGTTCTTC.

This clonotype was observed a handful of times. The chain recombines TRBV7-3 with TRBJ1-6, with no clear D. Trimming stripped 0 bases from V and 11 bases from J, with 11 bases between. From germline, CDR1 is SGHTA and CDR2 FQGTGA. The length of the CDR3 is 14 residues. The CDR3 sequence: CASSLTGVAAPLHF. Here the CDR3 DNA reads TGTGCCAGCAGCTTAACGGGCGTGGCGGCACCCCTCCACTTT.

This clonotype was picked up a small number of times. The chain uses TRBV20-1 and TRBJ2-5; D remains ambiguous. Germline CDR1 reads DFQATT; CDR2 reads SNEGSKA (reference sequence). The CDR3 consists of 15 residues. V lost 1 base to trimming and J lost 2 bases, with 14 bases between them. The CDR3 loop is CSARGMPTEQETQYF. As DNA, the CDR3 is TGCAGTGCTAGAGGGATGCCCACAGAACAAGAGACCCAGTACTTC.

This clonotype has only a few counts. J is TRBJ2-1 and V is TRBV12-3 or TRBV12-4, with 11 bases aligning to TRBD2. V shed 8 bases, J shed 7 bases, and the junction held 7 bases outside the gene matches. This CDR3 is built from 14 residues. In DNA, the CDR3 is TGTGCCAGCCTTAGCGGGAGGGCCCAGAATGAGCAGTTCTTC. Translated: CASLSGRAQNEQFF.

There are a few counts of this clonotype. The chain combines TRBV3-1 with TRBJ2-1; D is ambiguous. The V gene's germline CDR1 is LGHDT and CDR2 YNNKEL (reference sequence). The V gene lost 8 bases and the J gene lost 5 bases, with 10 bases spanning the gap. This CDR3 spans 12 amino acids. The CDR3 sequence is CASRSANNEQFF. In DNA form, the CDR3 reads TGTGCCAGCCGAAGCGCAAACAATGAGCAGTTCTTC.

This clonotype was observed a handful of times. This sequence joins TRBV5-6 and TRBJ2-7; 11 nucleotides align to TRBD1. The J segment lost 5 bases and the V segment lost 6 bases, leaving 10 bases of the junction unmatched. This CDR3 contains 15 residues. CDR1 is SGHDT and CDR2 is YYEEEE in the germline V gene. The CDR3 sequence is CASTRSGTGGNEQYF. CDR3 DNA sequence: TGTGCCAGCACGCGGTCCGGGACAGGGGGTAACGAGCAGTACTTC.

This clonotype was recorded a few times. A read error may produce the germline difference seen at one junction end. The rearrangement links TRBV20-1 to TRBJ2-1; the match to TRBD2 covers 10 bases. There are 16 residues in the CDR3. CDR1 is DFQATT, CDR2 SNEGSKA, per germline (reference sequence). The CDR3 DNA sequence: TGTAGTGCTAGAGATAATAGCGGGGGGTACACAAATGAGCAGTTCTTC. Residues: CSARDNSGGYTNEQFF.

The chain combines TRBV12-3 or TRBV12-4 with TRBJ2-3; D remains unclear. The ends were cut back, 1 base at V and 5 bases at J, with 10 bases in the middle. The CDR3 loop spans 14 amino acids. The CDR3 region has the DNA TGTGCCAGCAGTTTAGGGGGTGACAAAGATACGCAGTATTTT. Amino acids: CASSLGGDKDTQYF.

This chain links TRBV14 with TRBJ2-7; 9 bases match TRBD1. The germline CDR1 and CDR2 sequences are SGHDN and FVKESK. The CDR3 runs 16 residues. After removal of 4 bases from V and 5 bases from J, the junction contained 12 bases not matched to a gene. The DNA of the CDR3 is TGTGCCAGCAGCCCCTCCGGGACAGGGCTGACGCACGAGCAGTACTTC. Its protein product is CASSPSGTGLTHEQYF. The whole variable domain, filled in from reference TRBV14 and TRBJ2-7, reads EAGVTQFPSHSVIEKGQTVTLRCDPISGHDNLYWYRRVMGKEIKFLLHFVKESKQDESGMPNNRFLAERTGGTYSTLKVQPAELEDSGVYFCASSPSGTGLTHEQYFGPGTRLTVT.

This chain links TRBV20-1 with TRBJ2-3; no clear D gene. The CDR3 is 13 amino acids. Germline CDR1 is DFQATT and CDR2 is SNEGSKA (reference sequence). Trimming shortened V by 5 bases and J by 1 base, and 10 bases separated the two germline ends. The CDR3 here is CSAESAGTDTQYF. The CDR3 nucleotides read TGCAGTGCTGAGAGCGCTGGCACAGATACGCAGTATTTT.

The CDR3 DNA reads TGTGCCAGCAAGAGGGGGCTAGCGGAGAACAATGAGCAGTTCTTC. The encoded protein is CASKRGLAENNEQFF. V usage is TRBV3-1 and J usage is TRBJ2-1, with D perhaps given as TRBD1 or TRBD2 (7 bases each). The germline V and J ends were trimmed by 7 bases and 5 bases, with 18 bases remaining between them. Germline assignment: CDR1 LGHDT and CDR2 YNNKEL (reference sequence). The CDR3 consists of 15 residues.

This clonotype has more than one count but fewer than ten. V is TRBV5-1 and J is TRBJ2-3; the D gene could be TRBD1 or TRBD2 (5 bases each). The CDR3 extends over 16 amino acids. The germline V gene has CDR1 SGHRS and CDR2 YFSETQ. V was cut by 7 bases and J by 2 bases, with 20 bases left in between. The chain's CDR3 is CASAEVGAPDTDTQYF. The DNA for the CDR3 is TGCGCCAGCGCCGAGGTCGGGGCGCCCGACACAGATACGCAGTATTTT. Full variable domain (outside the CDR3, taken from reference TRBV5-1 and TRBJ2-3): KAGVTQTPRYLIKTRGQQVTLSCSPISGHRSVSWYQQTPGQGLQFLFEYFSETQRNKGNFPGRFSGRQFSNSRSEMNVSTLELGDSALYLCASAEVGAPDTDTQYFGPGTRLTVL.

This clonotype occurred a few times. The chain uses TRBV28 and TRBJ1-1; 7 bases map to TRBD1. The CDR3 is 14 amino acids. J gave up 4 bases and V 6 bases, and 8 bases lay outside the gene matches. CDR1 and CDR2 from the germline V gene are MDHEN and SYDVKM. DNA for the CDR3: TGTGCCAGCAGCATGGGACAGTCCTTCACTGAAGCTTTCTTT. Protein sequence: CASSMGQSFTEAFF.

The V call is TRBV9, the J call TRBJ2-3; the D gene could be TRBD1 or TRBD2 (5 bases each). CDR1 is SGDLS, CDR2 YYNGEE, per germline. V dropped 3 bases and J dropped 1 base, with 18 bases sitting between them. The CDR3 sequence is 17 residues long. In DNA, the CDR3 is TGTGCCAGCAGCGGACGACAATGGGACCCAGGCACAGATACGCAGTATTTT. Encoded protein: CASSGRQWDPGTDTQYF.

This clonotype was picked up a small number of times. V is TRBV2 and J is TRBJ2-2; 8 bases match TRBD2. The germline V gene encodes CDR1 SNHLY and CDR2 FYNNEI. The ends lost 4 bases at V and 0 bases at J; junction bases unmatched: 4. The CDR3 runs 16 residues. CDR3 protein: CASSVTSGSNTGELFF. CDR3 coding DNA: TGTGCCAGCAGTGTTACTAGCGGATCGAACACCGGGGAGCTGTTTTTT.

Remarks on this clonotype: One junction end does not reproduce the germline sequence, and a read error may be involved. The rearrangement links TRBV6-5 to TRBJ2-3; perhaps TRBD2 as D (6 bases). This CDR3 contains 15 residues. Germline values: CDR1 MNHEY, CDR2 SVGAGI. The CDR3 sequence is CASSYGRGFADTQYF. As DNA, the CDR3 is TGTGCCAGTAGTTACGGTCGGGGGTTCGCAGATACGCAGTATTTT.

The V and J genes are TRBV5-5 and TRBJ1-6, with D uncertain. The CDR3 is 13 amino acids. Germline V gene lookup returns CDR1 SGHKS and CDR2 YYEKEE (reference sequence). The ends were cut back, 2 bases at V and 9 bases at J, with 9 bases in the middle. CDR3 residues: CASSFIMGSPLHF. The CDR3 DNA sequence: TGTGCCAGCAGCTTTATTATGGGTTCACCCCTCCACTTT. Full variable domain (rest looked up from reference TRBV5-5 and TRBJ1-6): DAGVTQSPTHLIKTRGQQVTLRCSPISGHKSVSWYQQVLGQGPQFIFQYYEKEERGRGNFPDRFSARQFPNYSSELNVNALLLGDSALYLCASSFIMGSPLHFGNGTRLTVT.

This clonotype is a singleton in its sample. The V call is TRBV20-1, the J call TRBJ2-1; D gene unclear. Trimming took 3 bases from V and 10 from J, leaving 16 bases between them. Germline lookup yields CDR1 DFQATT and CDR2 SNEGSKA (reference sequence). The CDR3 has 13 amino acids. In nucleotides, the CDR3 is TGCAGTGCTAGTTTTTATGTAGGCTCGGAGCAGTTCTTC. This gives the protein CSASFYVGSEQFF.

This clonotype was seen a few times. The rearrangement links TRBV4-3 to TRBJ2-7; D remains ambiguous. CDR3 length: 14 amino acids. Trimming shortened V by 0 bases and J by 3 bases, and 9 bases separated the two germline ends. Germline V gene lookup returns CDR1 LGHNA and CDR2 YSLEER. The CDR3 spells CASSQETLNYEQYF. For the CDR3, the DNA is TGCGCCAGCAGCCAAGAAACCCTAAACTACGAGCAGTACTTC.

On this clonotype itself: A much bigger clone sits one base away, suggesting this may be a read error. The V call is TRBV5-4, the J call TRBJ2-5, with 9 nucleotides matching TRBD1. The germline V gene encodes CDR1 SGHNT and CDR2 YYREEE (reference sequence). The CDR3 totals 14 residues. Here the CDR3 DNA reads TGTGCCAGCGGCTTGGACAGGGGATGGGAGACCCAGTACTTC. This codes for CASGLDRGWETQYF.